A selection of T cell receptor beta chains follows, all from one sample in a study of radiation and T cells in renal cell carcinoma. TCRdb's copy holds only in-frame clones and misses some; the assay was immunoSEQ multiplex PCR. The repertoire holds around 140,000 clones, with approximately 86% as singletons. The sequenced sample was blood, obtained from a patient whose treatment included radiotherapy and nephrectomy. The receptors were sampled from a woman between 50 and 59 years old with renal cell carcinoma. The CDR3 runs from the conserved cysteine through the conserved F or W. D genes are given only for firm matches. Where a row states a size, it is once, few, many or the class of an expanded clone; other rows omit it.

CDR3aa	CDR3nt	d_gene	abundance	v_gene	j_gene
CASSVDGGYQPQHF	TGTGCCAGCAGCGTAGACGGCGGATATCAGCCCCAGCATTTT	.	.	TRBV9	TRBJ1-5
CASSLAFGQGDGTEQFF	TGCGCCAGCAGCTTGGCGTTCGGGCAGGGGGACGGCACTGAGCAGTTCTTC	TRBD1	.	TRBV5-1	TRBJ2-1
CASSLGGEGNEQFF	TGCGCCAGCAGCTTGGGAGGGGAGGGGAATGAGCAGTTCTTC	TRBD2	.	TRBV5-1	TRBJ2-1
CARQGSSYNEQFF	TGTGCCAGACAGGGATCTTCCTACAATGAGCAGTTCTTC	.	.	TRBV2	TRBJ2-1
CASSARNPGDQPQHF	TGCGCCAGCAGCGCACGGAATCCGGGGGATCAGCCCCAGCATTTT	.	.	TRBV5-1	TRBJ1-5
CASSLGAGGLGTEAFF	TGTGCCAGCAGCTTAGGCGCGGGGGGCCTGGGGACTGAAGCTTTCTTT	.	once	TRBV7-2	TRBJ1-1
CAIRAHRGKKNYGYTF	TGTGCCATCAGGGCGCACAGGGGGAAAAAGAACTATGGCTACACCTTC	TRBD1	.	TRBV10-3	TRBJ1-2
CASSQSPGQAEAFF	TGCGCCAGCAGCCAGTCTCCCGGTCAGGCTGAAGCTTTCTTT	.	few	TRBV4-1	TRBJ1-1
CASGPGATEQYF	TGTGCCAGCGGGCCGGGGGCCACCGAGCAGTACTTC	.	once	TRBV28	TRBJ2-7
CASSQGGSSGSIGELFF	TGCGCCAGCAGCCAAGGGGGCTCTAGCGGGAGTATCGGGGAGCTGTTTTTT	TRBD2	.	TRBV4-3	TRBJ2-2
CASSSDRGSGYTF	TGTGCCAGCAGCTCCGACAGGGGATCTGGCTACACCTTC	TRBD1	.	TRBV7-9	TRBJ1-2
CASSPGTRTDNEQFF	TGTGCCAGCTCACCGGGGACTAGGACTGACAATGAGCAGTTCTTC	TRBD2	.	TRBV18	TRBJ2-1
CASYDRIQEKLFF	TGTGCCAGCTACGACAGGATCCAGGAAAAACTGTTTTTT	.	few	TRBV28	TRBJ1-4
CASSNIPGRRGTEAFF	TGTGCCAGCAGCAACATACCGGGACGGCGGGGTACTGAAGCTTTCTTT	.	.	TRBV2	TRBJ1-1
CASSRRRARAETQYF	TGTGCCAGTAGTCGACGCCGGGCTCGCGCGGAGACCCAGTACTTC	.	.	TRBV19	TRBJ2-5
CATKHSENTGELFF	TGTGCCACCAAACATTCAGAGAACACCGGGGAGCTGTTTTTT	.	.	TRBV19	TRBJ2-2
CASSELRTQPQHF	TGTGCCAGCAGTGAACTTCGGACTCAGCCCCAGCATTTT	.	few	TRBV6-1	TRBJ1-5
CASSPFMGENEQFF	TGCGCCAGCAGCCCCTTTATGGGGGAGAATGAGCAGTTCTTC	.	once	TRBV5-1	TRBJ2-1
CASLRTGRTGNEQFF	TGTGCCAGCCTCCGGACAGGGAGGACGGGAAATGAGCAGTTCTTC	TRBD1	.	TRBV18	TRBJ2-1
CASSQRVRANTEAFF	TGTGCCAGCAGTCAGCGGGTGAGGGCGAACACTGAAGCTTTCTTT	.	.	TRBV11-2	TRBJ1-1